This entry lists 12 T cell receptor beta chains sequenced from one sample in a study of blood T cell repertoires in COVID-19. Data came from immunoSEQ multiplex PCR; TCRdb stores just in-frame clones and leaves some out. This sample has 93,000 or so clones, with 84% found just once. The sequenced material came from peripheral blood. Every receptor here comes from a human donor in a cohort sampled during active or convalescent COVID-19.

The chain joins TRBV6-5 to TRBJ1-4; 7 bases match TRBD1. V lost 5 bases to trimming and J lost 8 bases; unmatched junction nucleotides: 11. The CDR3 extends over 15 amino acids. Per germline, CDR1 MNHEY and CDR2 SVGAGI. This chain's CDR3 is CASSPTTGLGEKLFF. The CDR3 DNA follows: TGTGCCAGCAGTCCAACGACAGGGCTTGGAGAAAAACTGTTTTTT.

This clone showed up just a few times. V usage is TRBV6-5 and J usage is TRBJ1-6; TRBD1 matches at 8 bases. This CDR3 has 16 residues. Germline V gene lookup returns CDR1 MNHEY and CDR2 SVGAGI. With V trimmed by 1 base and J by 7 bases, 6 bases remained unmatched. This chain's CDR3 is CASSYLTGALNSPLHF. The CDR3 DNA sequence: TGTGCCAGCAGTTACTTGACAGGGGCGCTGAATTCACCCCTCCACTTT.

A word on this clone: The sample contains more than one DNA sequence encoding this CDR3. CDR3 bases: TGTGCCAGTAGTATTCCCGGGTCAGATACGCAGTATTTT. Amino acids: CASSIPGSDTQYF. This chain links TRBV19 with TRBJ2-3; D gene unclear. The germline CDR1 and CDR2 sequences are LNHDA and SQIVND (reference sequence). Trimming shortened V by 3 bases and J by 4 bases, and 8 bases separated the two germline ends. The CDR3 consists of 13 residues.

The rearrangement joins TRBV7-2 to TRBJ1-5; D may be TRBD1 (5 bases). Trimming took off 0 bases at V and 6 bases at J, with 18 bases between the two ends. CDR3 length: 17 residues. Germline V gene sequence: CDR1 SGHTA, CDR2 FQGNSA. CDR3 nucleotides: TGTGCCAGCAGCTTAGCGGCTGACAGAGTGGTGAGTCAGCCCCAGCATTTT. Protein sequence: CASSLAADRVVSQPQHF.

The rearrangement links TRBV5-1 to TRBJ1-2, with a possible D match to TRBD1 (5 bases). V was clipped by 1 base and J by 5 bases, with 9 bases between them. The CDR3 has 13 amino acids. In germline, CDR1 is SGHRS, CDR2 YFSETQ. DNA of the CDR3: TGCGCCAGCAGCTTGTCGGGGGGATATGGCTACACCTTC. This sequence encodes CASSLSGGYGYTF.

This rearrangement joins TRBV3-1 (or the pseudogene TRBV3-2) to TRBJ1-3; D is possibly TRBD1 (6 bases). Germline V gene sequence: CDR1 LGHDT, CDR2 YNNKEL (reference sequence). V was shortened by 4 bases and J by 3 bases, with 13 bases between the two germline ends. The CDR3 sequence is 15 residues long. CDR3 in DNA: TGTGCCAGCAGCCCTAGGCGGGGGCGTGGAAACACCATATATTTT. This translates into CASSPRRGRGNTIYF.

In this sample, this clone turned up once. This chain links TRBV10-3 with TRBJ1-1; D is unclear. CDR1 and CDR2 (germline): ENHRY, SYGVKD. This CDR3 comprises 14 residues. Trimming took 7 bases from V and 0 from J, leaving 12 bases between them. The CDR3 reads CAINFGLMNTEAFF. DNA of the CDR3: TGTGCCATCAATTTCGGGTTAATGAACACTGAAGCTTTCTTT.

V is TRBV5-6 and J is TRBJ1-6; D is uncertain. The CDR3 consists of 16 residues. The V end lost 2 bases, the J end lost 0 bases, and 9 bases lay between the germline ends. Germline V lookup: CDR1 SGHDT, CDR2 YYEEEE. This chain's CDR3 is CASSFLDFSYNSPLHF. The CDR3 region has the DNA TGTGCCAGCAGCTTCCTGGACTTCTCCTATAATTCACCCCTCCACTTT.

The chain joins TRBV11-1 to TRBJ2-1, with 8 bases that match TRBD2. Trimming cost V 5 bases and J 4 bases; bases outside gene matches: 7. The CDR3 is 15 residues long. Per the germline V gene, CDR1 is SGHAT and CDR2 is FQDESV (reference sequence). The CDR3 bases are TGTGCCAGCAGCCCTCGCCGGGGGGGATACAATGAGCAGTTCTTC. It encodes CASSPRRGGYNEQFF. Together with reference TRBV11-1 and TRBJ2-1, the CDR3 gives the full variable domain: EAEVAQSPRYKITEKSQAVAFWCDPISGHATLYWYRQILGQGPELLVQFQDESVVDDSQLPKDRFSAERLKGVDSTLKIQPAELGDSAMYLCASSPRRGGYNEQFFGPGTRLTVL.

The gene calls are TRBV15 and TRBJ2-3; TRBD1 matches 7 bases. CDR3 length equals 16 residues. Germline loops: CDR1 LNHNV, CDR2 YYDKDF (reference sequence). V gave up 5 bases and J gave up 2 bases; unmatched junction bases: 10. The CDR3 reads CATSRGRDRITDTQYF. CDR3 sequence (DNA): TGTGCCACCAGCCGGGGCCGGGACAGAATCACAGATACGCAGTATTTT.

The chain joins TRBV29-1 to TRBJ2-5, with TRBD2 matching over 12 bases. The germline V gene has CDR1 SQVTM and CDR2 ANQGSEA. After removal of 4 bases from V and 4 bases from J, the junction contained 10 bases not matched to a gene. This CDR3 contains 16 residues. This CDR3 reads CSVAPTSGGPGETQYF. DNA of the CDR3: TGCAGCGTTGCCCCGACTAGCGGGGGCCCAGGAGAGACCCAGTACTTC.

This clone appeared a single time. The chain couples TRBV19 to TRBJ1-3; D remains unclear. The CDR3 runs 14 residues. Between the trimmed V and J ends, which lost 6 bases and 0 bases, there was a span of 9 bases. Germline V gene data show CDR1 as LNHDA and CDR2 as SQIVND (reference sequence). As DNA, the CDR3 is TGTGCCAGTAGACAGTACAGCTCTGGAAACACCATATATTTT. This translates into CASRQYSSGNTIYF.